This T cell receptor beta chain was sequenced in a study of T cell responses to AZD1222 COVID-19 vaccine. On this clone itself: Its target is unknown.

Study-wide findings and caveats: Across spike, vaccine-associated CD4 TCRs were found, dominant at 160-218 and 743-854. White British people made up most donors, females outnumbered males, and clonal diversity was possibly underestimated. Breadth and depth of Spike-specific TCRs rose after two AZD1222 doses.

This CDR3 contains 15 residues. Losses at the gene ends were 3 bases for V and 6 bases for J; bases not matched to a gene: 9. Germline lookup yields CDR1 LNHNV and CDR2 YYDKDF (reference sequence). This table comes from immunoSEQ multiplex PCR, and its TCRdb copy is limited to in-frame clones, with some not included. Among approximately 5,800 clones, around 87% were seen once, and the ten largest hold approximately 15%. Second doses that came at about 4 or about 12 weeks were put together. The sample consisted of peripheral blood, taken 28 days after the second AZD1222 dose. The clonotype originates from an adult who received the AZD1222 COVID-19 vaccine. The chain links TRBV15 to TRBJ1-1; 8 bases are a match to TRBD1. CDR3 in amino acids: CATSRTREQGAEAFF. CDR3 DNA sequence: TGTGCCACCAGCAGGACTAGAGAACAGGGGGCTGAAGCTTTCTTT.